The 20 T cell receptor beta chains below all came from one sample that was sequenced in a study of blood T cell repertoires in COVID-19. Data came from immunoSEQ multiplex PCR; TCRdb stores just in-frame clones and leaves some out. Here the sample spans about 290,000 clones, 89% being singletons. The sequenced sample was peripheral blood. These receptors all come from a woman in her thirties or forties who had recovered from COVID-19.

This rearrangement joins TRBV7-2 to TRBJ2-7; D gene uncertain. The CDR3 is 15 amino acids. Trimming removed 5 bases at V and 3 bases at J, with 17 bases between. CDR1 SGHTA and CDR2 FQGNSA come from the germline V gene. This chain's CDR3 is CASSLSGSNDYEQYF. As DNA, the CDR3 is TGTGCCAGCAGCCTTTCCGGGTCGAACGACTACGAGCAGTACTTC.

V usage is TRBV27 and J usage is TRBJ1-4; D might be TRBD1 (5 bases). Trimming left V 6 bases short and J 4 bases short, with 12 bases between. Germline V lookup: CDR1 MNHEY, CDR2 SMNVEV (reference sequence). The CDR3 is 14 residues long. The CDR3 is CASRGREGNEKLFF. DNA for the CDR3: TGTGCCAGCAGGGGCAGGGAAGGTAATGAAAAACTGTTTTTT.

The V call is TRBV9, the J call TRBJ2-7, with TRBD2 matching over 8 bases. CDR1 and CDR2 (germline): SGDLS, YYNGEE. Trimming at V came to 0 bases and at J to 3 bases, leaving 11 bases not matched to a gene. This CDR3 contains 17 residues. CDR3 sequence (DNA): TGTGCCAGCAGCGTAGGGGTAGCGGGATCGGTAGGCTACGAGCAGTACTTC. Translation: CASSVGVAGSVGYEQYF. The full variable domain, rest sourced from reference TRBV9 and TRBJ2-7, is DSGVTQTPKHLITATGQRVTLRCSPRSGDLSVYWYQQSLDQGLQFLIQYYNGEERAKGNILERFSAQQFPDLHSELNLSSLELGDSALYFCASSVGVAGSVGYEQYFGPGTRLTVT.

A word on this clone: Different DNA sequences within this sample yield the same CDR3. The V and J genes are TRBV9 and TRBJ2-5, with 11 bases that match TRBD2. The CDR3 has 16 amino acids. Losses at the gene ends were 3 bases for V and 2 bases for J; bases not matched to a gene: 6. Germline CDR1 and CDR2: SGDLS and YYNGEE. As DNA, the CDR3 is TGTGCCAGCAGCGCGCTTGGGACTAGCGGTCAAGAGACCCAGTACTTC. Translating it yields CASSALGTSGQETQYF. The full variable domain, with the rest looked up from reference TRBV9 and TRBJ2-5, is DSGVTQTPKHLITATGQRVTLRCSPRSGDLSVYWYQQSLDQGLQFLIQYYNGEERAKGNILERFSAQQFPDLHSELNLSSLELGDSALYFCASSALGTSGQETQYFGPGTRLLVL.

The chain couples TRBV18 to TRBJ2-2; 7 bases map to TRBD1. With V trimmed by 4 bases and J by 0 bases, 8 bases remained unmatched. CDR1 is KGHSH and CDR2 is LQKENI in the germline V gene. The CDR3 sequence is 17 residues long. The CDR3 here is CASSLSSGQTNTGELFF. The CDR3 region has the DNA TGTGCCAGCTCACTAAGCTCGGGACAGACGAACACCGGGGAGCTGTTTTTT.

The chain has TRBV6-5 and TRBJ2-5; a possible D gene is TRBD2 (6 bases). The CDR3 is 15 residues long. Trimming removed 6 bases at V and 5 bases at J, with 19 bases between. CDR1 and CDR2 from the germline V gene are MNHEY and SVGAGI. The CDR3 is CASRGGRTKWETQYF. The CDR3 nucleotides are TGTGCCAGCAGGGGAGGCCGGACTAAGTGGGAGACCCAGTACTTC.

The chain combines TRBV2 with TRBJ2-1; TRBD2 aligns across 10 bases. CDR3 length: 14 amino acids. The germline gives CDR1 SNHLY, CDR2 FYNNEI. With V trimmed by 2 bases and J by 9 bases, 4 bases remained unmatched. Written as DNA, the CDR3 is TGTGCCAGCAGTGAACTAGCGGGAGCGGGTGAGCAGTTCTTC. Protein product: CASSELAGAGEQFF.

This chain uses TRBV6-5 with TRBJ2-7; tentative D call: TRBD1 (6 bases). With 6 bases removed from V and 0 bases from J, the gap between germline ends came to 12 bases. The CDR3 is 14 amino acids. Germline V lookup: CDR1 MNHEY, CDR2 SVGAGI. CDR3 sequence (DNA): TGTGCCAGCAGCGACAGGTACTTCTCCTACGAGCAGTACTTC. Amino acid sequence: CASSDRYFSYEQYF.

The sample holds one count of this clone. The J gene is TRBJ2-7, the V gene TRBV6-6; possibly TRBD2 for D (6 bases). Trimming shortened V by 0 bases and J by 3 bases, and 9 bases separated the two germline ends. CDR1 is MNHNY, CDR2 SVGAGI, per germline (reference sequence). This CDR3 has 14 amino acids. In DNA, the CDR3 is TGTGCCAGCAGTTACTCCGGGGGAGGCTACGAGCAGTACTTC. Protein sequence: CASSYSGGGYEQYF.

This sequence joins TRBV28 and TRBJ2-7; 10 bases map to TRBD2. Looked up from germline, CDR1 is MDHEN and CDR2 is SYDVKM. V shed 5 bases, J shed 2 bases, and the junction held 9 bases outside the gene matches. The CDR3 has 16 residues. The CDR3 sequence is CASSTYPGLATYEQYF. The CDR3 nucleotides read TGTGCCAGCAGTACCTACCCGGGACTAGCGACCTACGAGCAGTACTTC.

V gene TRBV11-1 combines with J gene TRBJ2-1, with 7 bases matching TRBD2. The V segment lost 1 base and the J segment 9 bases; nucleotides outside the gene matches: 12. This CDR3 region has 16 residues. Germline CDR1 reads SGHAT; CDR2 reads FQDESV (reference sequence). The CDR3 DNA follows: TGTGCCAGCAGCTTAGTCCTTGGCGGGAGTTTTGGTGAGCAGTTCTTC. Residues: CASSLVLGGSFGEQFF.

This clone was counted only a few times. The J gene is TRBJ1-1, the V gene TRBV2; TRBD1 is a possible D gene (6 bases). This CDR3 contains 14 residues. The germline V gene encodes CDR1 SNHLY and CDR2 FYNNEI. V lost 11 bases, J lost 1 base, and 17 bases lay in between. This CDR3 is CAPGGGRGNTEAFF. In DNA form, the CDR3 reads TGTGCCCCGGGGGGCGGTCGGGGGAACACTGAAGCTTTCTTT.

J is TRBJ1-3 and V is TRBV19; D uncertain. Trimming removed 5 bases at V and 0 bases at J, with 11 bases between. Looked up from germline, CDR1 is LNHDA and CDR2 is SQIVND (reference sequence). The CDR3 has 15 residues. In DNA form, the CDR3 reads TGTGCCAGTAGTCGGACTGCCTTCTCTGGAAACACCATATATTTT. Translation gives CASSRTAFSGNTIYF. The full variable domain, rest sourced from reference TRBV19 and TRBJ1-3, is DGGITQSPKYLFRKEGQNVTLSCEQNLNHDAMYWYRQDPGQGLRLIYYSQIVNDFQKGDIAEGYSVSREKKESFPLTVTSAQKNPTAFYLCASSRTAFSGNTIYFGEGSWLTVV.

The chain employs TRBV28 and TRBJ2-1; TRBD2 matches at 9 bases. The CDR3 spans 14 residues. Unmatched junction bases numbered 3, after V lost 1 base and J lost 8 bases. Germline CDR1 is MDHEN and CDR2 is SYDVKM. The CDR3 reads CASSLLREGYEQFF. CDR3 in DNA: TGTGCCAGCAGTTTATTGCGGGAGGGATATGAGCAGTTCTTC.

V usage is TRBV30 and J usage is TRBJ2-3, with D possibly TRBD1 on 6 matching bases. The CDR3 contains 12 residues. V was clipped by 0 bases and J by 7 bases, with 8 bases between them. Per germline, CDR1 GTSNPN and CDR2 SVGIG (reference sequence). The chain's CDR3 is CAWSVGANTQYF. The CDR3 coding sequence is TGTGCCTGGAGTGTGGGGGCAAATACGCAGTATTTT.

J is TRBJ2-7 and V is TRBV5-1; 7 bases are shared with TRBD1. Trimming at V came to 3 bases and at J to 2 bases, leaving 5 bases not matched to a gene. Germline assignment: CDR1 SGHRS and CDR2 YFSETQ. This CDR3 has 14 amino acids. The CDR3 spells CASSWEGQAYEQYF. The CDR3 nucleotides are TGCGCCAGCAGCTGGGAAGGACAGGCCTACGAGCAGTACTTC.

This chain uses TRBV30 with TRBJ1-1; the D gene is possibly TRBD1 (6 bases). This CDR3 contains 13 residues. The V gene's germline CDR1 is GTSNPN and CDR2 SVGIG (reference sequence). V lost 3 bases and J 5 bases, leaving 13 bases between the germline ends. CDR3 sequence: CAWSGTYGTEAFF. The CDR3 DNA sequence: TGTGCCTGGAGCGGGACATATGGAACTGAAGCTTTCTTT.

The chain carries TRBV30 and TRBJ2-1; D not certain. V was shortened by 0 bases and J by 5 bases, with 5 bases between the two germline ends. The germline CDR1 and CDR2 sequences are GTSNPN and SVGIG (reference sequence). The CDR3 runs 12 residues. The CDR3 DNA sequence: TGTGCCTGGAGTGTTACTAACAATGAGCAGTTCTTC. Translated, it gives CAWSVTNNEQFF.

The rearrangement links TRBV27 to TRBJ2-7, with D possibly matching TRBD1 (5 bases). V was clipped by 1 base and J by 4 bases, with 8 bases between them. The V gene's germline CDR1 is MNHEY and CDR2 SMNVEV (reference sequence). CDR3 size: 13 residues. CDR3 coding DNA: TGTGCCAGCAGTTTATGGGGCCAATACGAGCAGTACTTC. Protein: CASSLWGQYEQYF.

The V call is TRBV25-1, the J call TRBJ2-5, with D maybe TRBD1 (5 bases). CDR1 MGHDK and CDR2 SYGVNS come from the germline V gene. V was clipped by 1 base and J by 5 bases, with 14 bases between them. There are 15 residues in the CDR3. The chain's CDR3 is CASSEWEGAGETQYF. In nucleotides, the CDR3 is TGTGCCAGCAGTGAATGGGAAGGGGCCGGGGAGACCCAGTACTTC.